This T cell receptor delta chain was retrieved from a study of γδ T cells in repeated Plasmodium falciparum infection. Study information: Over about 600 days, donors received four mosquito-bite P. falciparum NF54 infections.

Vgamma9/Vdelta2+ and Vdelta2-negative gammadelta T cells were flow-sorted from PBMC for bulk sequencing. This clone was seen repeatedly, ten times or more. Other DNA variants within this sample encode the same CDR3. J lost 0 bases, V lost 0 bases, and 13 bases had no gene match. The CDR3 length is 19 residues. CDR1 and CDR2 (germline): TSWWSYY, QGS. TCRdb reapplied CATT to the multiplex PCR reads. The sample shows tens of thousands of delta-chain clones, 1.4% of them seen only once. The chain employs TRDV1 and TRDJ1; the match to TRDD3 covers 7 bases. This sequence was found in a pool of human donors (malaria-infected and uninfected, not separated). Input material: gamma-delta T cells from blood. Here the CDR3 reads CALGELRAGDKKYTDKLIF. The DNA of the CDR3 is TGTGCTCTTGGGGAACTAAGGGCTGGGGATAAGAAGTACACCGATAAACTCATCTTT.